This T cell receptor beta chain is from a study of blood T cell repertoires in COVID-19. About the study: Whether acute or convalescent, the COVID-19 samples came from the United States, Italy and Spain. The cDNA or gDNA used as material had been derived from T cells, B-cell-depleted T cells, or PBMCs.

Those enrolled in Seattle joined during active infection and were followed longitudinally afterward. Per the study methods: Amplification with reference gene primers provided the estimates of nucleated cell counts. The method was immunoSEQ multiplex PCR; TCRdb's version includes in-frame clones alone and lacks a portion of them. That table supplies the V and J calls and clone size; D and trimming were determined from the DNA. Among nearly 110,000 clones listed, about 79% were seen once. Input material: peripheral blood. The sequence came from an elderly man with COVID-19, enrolled during active disease.

CDR3 nucleotides: TGCAGCGTCTCCGAAGGGACAGGGAGCACAGATACGCAGTATTTT. It translates to CSVSEGTGSTDTQYF. The gene calls are TRBV29-1 and TRBJ2-3, with 9 positions matching TRBD1. V dropped 6 bases and J dropped 0; count of bases not matched to a gene: 7. This CDR3 spans 15 amino acids. The germline gives CDR1 SQVTM, CDR2 ANQGSEA.